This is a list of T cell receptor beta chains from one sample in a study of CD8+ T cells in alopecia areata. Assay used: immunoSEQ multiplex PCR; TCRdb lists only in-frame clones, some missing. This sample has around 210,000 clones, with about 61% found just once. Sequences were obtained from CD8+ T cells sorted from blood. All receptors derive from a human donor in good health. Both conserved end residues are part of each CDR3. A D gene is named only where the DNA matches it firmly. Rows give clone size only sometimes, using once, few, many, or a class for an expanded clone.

DNA: TGCACGATCAGGACAGGGAACACCGGGGAGCTGTTTTTT; CDR3: CTIRTGNTGELFF; size: NA; J: TRBJ2-2; D: TRBD1; V: TRBV29-1
DNA: TGTGCCAGTAGTGGGCGACAGGCAGATACGCAGTATTTT; CDR3: CASSGRQADTQYF; size: NA; J: TRBJ2-3; D: NA; V: TRBV19
DNA: TGTGCCAGCAGCCAGGGTCAGGATCAAGATACGCAGTATTTT; CDR3: CASSQGQDQDTQYF; size: NA; J: TRBJ2-3; D: NA; V: TRBV5-6
DNA: TGTGCCAGCAGCGTAGGTGATAGCGGGGACCCCTGGAGGGCCCAGTACTTC; CDR3: CASSVGDSGDPWRAQYF; size: NA; J: TRBJ2-5; D: TRBD2; V: TRBV9
DNA: TGTGCCAGCAGCCAGACAGATATGAACACTGAAGCTTTCTTT; CDR3: CASSQTDMNTEAFF; size: NA; J: TRBJ1-1; D: NA; V: TRBV4-2
DNA: TGCAGCGGGGGGGGCCTTCGGTATGGCTACACCTTC; CDR3: CSGGGLRYGYTF; size: few; J: TRBJ1-2; D: NA; V: TRBV29-1
DNA: TGCAGCGTAGGGATAGGCGAAGCTTTCTTT; CDR3: CSVGIGEAFF; size: NA; J: TRBJ1-1; D: NA; V: TRBV29-1
DNA: TGTGCCAGCAGCTTAGGAGGACGCTGGCACGAGCAGTACTTC; CDR3: CASSLGGRWHEQYF; size: NA; J: TRBJ2-7; D: NA; V: TRBV11-2
DNA: TGCAGTGCTAGAGTTGGGTATGGCTACACCTTC; CDR3: CSARVGYGYTF; size: once; J: TRBJ1-2; D: NA; V: TRBV20-1
DNA: TGTGCCAGCAGTCTACAGGGGGGAAATGGCTACACCTTC; CDR3: CASSLQGGNGYTF; size: NA; J: TRBJ1-2; D: TRBD1; V: TRBV27
DNA: TGTGCCAGCAGTGGGGACGGCACTATAGCCAAAAACATTCAGTACTTC; CDR3: CASSGDGTIAKNIQYF; size: NA; J: TRBJ2-4; D: NA; V: TRBV25-1
DNA: TGTGCCAGCAGTTTATCGGCCCAGTATGGCTACACCTTC; CDR3: CASSLSAQYGYTF; size: NA; J: TRBJ1-2; D: NA; V: TRBV27
DNA: TGTGCCTTACGGGACAGGGAGGCGAGTGAGCAGTTCTTC; CDR3: CALRDREASEQFF; size: NA; J: TRBJ2-1; D: TRBD1; V: TRBV6-1
DNA: TGCAGCGCCTTACAGGGTCTCCAAGAGACCCAGTACTTC; CDR3: CSALQGLQETQYF; size: NA; J: TRBJ2-5; D: NA; V: TRBV29-1
DNA: TGTGCCAGCAGCTCAGAGATTCAAGAGACCCAGTACTTC; CDR3: CASSSEIQETQYF; size: few; J: TRBJ2-5; D: NA; V: TRBV7-9
DNA: TGTGCCAGCATGACAGGGTCCCCTGAAGCTTTCTTT; CDR3: CASMTGSPEAFF; size: NA; J: TRBJ1-1; D: TRBD1; V: TRBV6-1
DNA: TGCAGCGTTGGGGGGGAGTCAGGTTACACCTTC; CDR3: CSVGGESGYTF; size: few; J: TRBJ1-2; D: NA; V: TRBV29-1
DNA: TGCAGCGTTGACACAGGGTCTATCTCTGGGGCCAACGTCCTGACTTTC; CDR3: CSVDTGSISGANVLTF; size: NA; J: TRBJ2-6; D: NA; V: TRBV29-1
DNA: TGTGCCAGCAGTTATCCAGGGAACACTGAAGCTTTCTTT; CDR3: CASSYPGNTEAFF; size: once; J: TRBJ1-1; D: NA; V: TRBV5-6
DNA: TGTGCCAGCAGTGAATTCGGCAGTAACACCGGGGAGCTGTTTTTT; CDR3: CASSEFGSNTGELFF; size: NA; J: TRBJ2-2; D: NA; V: TRBV25-1
DNA: TGCAGCGTTGTCCCCGGGACAGGGGCTAACTATGGCTACACCTTC; CDR3: CSVVPGTGANYGYTF; size: NA; J: TRBJ1-2; D: TRBD1; V: TRBV29-1
DNA: TGTGCCAGCAGCCCGCGGACAGGGACGCATCAGCCCCAGCATTTT; CDR3: CASSPRTGTHQPQHF; size: few; J: TRBJ1-5; D: TRBD1; V: TRBV5-5
DNA: TGTGCCAGCAGCGGCGGGACTCCGGGCTCCTACGAGCAGTACTTC; CDR3: CASSGGTPGSYEQYF; size: NA; J: TRBJ2-7; D: NA; V: TRBV7-9
DNA: TGTGCCACCAGACCCCCTTTGGGCAGGCCAGCTAACTATGGCTACACCTTC; CDR3: CATRPPLGRPANYGYTF; size: NA; J: TRBJ1-2; D: NA; V: TRBV15
DNA: TGTGCCAGCAGCTCCCGAAGTCGAGGGAAAGAGGAGACCCAGTACTTC; CDR3: CASSSRSRGKEETQYF; size: once; J: TRBJ2-5; D: NA; V: TRBV7-8
DNA: TGCAGCGTTGAAGATGGGGGTAGCGGGACATTCCAAGAGACCCAGTACTTC; CDR3: CSVEDGGSGTFQETQYF; size: NA; J: TRBJ2-5; D: TRBD2; V: TRBV29-1
DNA: TGCAGCGTTGAGACCGGACGGAACTCCTACGAGCAGTACTTC; CDR3: CSVETGRNSYEQYF; size: NA; J: TRBJ2-7; D: NA; V: TRBV29-1
DNA: TGCAGCGTTGGAACGGAATTTTCTGGGGCCAACGTCCTGACTTTC; CDR3: CSVGTEFSGANVLTF; size: NA; J: TRBJ2-6; D: NA; V: TRBV29-1
DNA: TGCAGCGTTGATGTTCCAGAGACCCAGTACTTC; CDR3: CSVDVPETQYF; size: NA; J: TRBJ2-5; D: NA; V: TRBV29-1
DNA: TGCAGCGTTGAGCAGGGGGCGCCTTGGGGCTACACCTTC; CDR3: CSVEQGAPWGYTF; size: few; J: TRBJ1-2; D: TRBD1; V: TRBV29-1
DNA: TGTGCCAGTAGCAGACAGGCTGAAGCTTTCTTT; CDR3: CASSRQAEAFF; size: NA; J: TRBJ1-1; D: NA; V: TRBV19
DNA: TGTGCCAGCAGCTTATCCGGGTACGAGCAGTACTTC; CDR3: CASSLSGYEQYF; size: NA; J: TRBJ2-7; D: NA; V: TRBV7-9
DNA: TGCAGCGTCGCGACAGGGGAGACCTACGAGCAGTACTTC; CDR3: CSVATGETYEQYF; size: NA; J: TRBJ2-7; D: TRBD1; V: TRBV29-1